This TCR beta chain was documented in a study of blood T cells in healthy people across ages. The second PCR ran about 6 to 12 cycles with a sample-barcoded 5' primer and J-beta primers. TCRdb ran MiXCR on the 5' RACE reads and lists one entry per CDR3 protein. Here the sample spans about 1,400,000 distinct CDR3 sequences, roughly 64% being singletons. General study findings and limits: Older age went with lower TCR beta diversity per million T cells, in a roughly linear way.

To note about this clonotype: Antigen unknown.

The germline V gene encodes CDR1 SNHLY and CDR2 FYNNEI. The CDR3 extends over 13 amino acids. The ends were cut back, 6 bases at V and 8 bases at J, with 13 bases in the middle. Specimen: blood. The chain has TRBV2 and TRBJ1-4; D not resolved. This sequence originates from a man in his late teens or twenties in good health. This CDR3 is CASRSERAEKLFF. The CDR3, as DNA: TGTGCCAGCAGGAGTGAGAGAGCCGAAAAACTGTTTTTT.